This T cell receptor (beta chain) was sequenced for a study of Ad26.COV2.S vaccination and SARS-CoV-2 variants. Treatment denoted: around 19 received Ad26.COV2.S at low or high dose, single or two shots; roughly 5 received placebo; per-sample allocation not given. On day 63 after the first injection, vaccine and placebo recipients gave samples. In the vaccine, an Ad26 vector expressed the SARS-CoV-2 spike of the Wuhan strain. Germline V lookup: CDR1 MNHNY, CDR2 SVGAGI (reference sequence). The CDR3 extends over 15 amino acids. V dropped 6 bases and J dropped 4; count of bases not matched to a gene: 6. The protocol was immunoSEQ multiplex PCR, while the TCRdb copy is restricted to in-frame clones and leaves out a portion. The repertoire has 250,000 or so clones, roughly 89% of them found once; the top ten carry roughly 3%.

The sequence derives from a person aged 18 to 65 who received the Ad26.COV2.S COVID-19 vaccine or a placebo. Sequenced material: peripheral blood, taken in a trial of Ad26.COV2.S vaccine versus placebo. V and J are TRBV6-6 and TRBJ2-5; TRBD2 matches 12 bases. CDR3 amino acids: CASSRGTSGSETQYF. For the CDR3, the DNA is TGTGCCAGCAGCCGAGGGACTAGCGGGTCAGAGACCCAGTACTTC.